This T cell receptor beta chain was captured by sequencing in a study of T cell changes during pregnancy in multiple sclerosis. Germline loops: CDR1 SGHNT, CDR2 YYREEE (reference sequence). J was trimmed by 6 bases and V by 4 bases; bases with no gene match: 7. The CDR3 spans 16 residues. Data came from immunoSEQ multiplex PCR; TCRdb stores just in-frame clones and leaves some out. The profile covers over 60,000 clones, with roughly nine tenths appearing a single time and 2.5% taken by the ten largest. The sequencing here drew on peripheral blood, taken in the first trimester of pregnancy. This rearrangement joins TRBV5-4 to TRBJ2-1, with 13 bases lining up with TRBD2. This receptor was identified in a female donor with multiple sclerosis, enrolled in a pregnancy study. The DNA for the CDR3 is TGTGCCAGCAGCATTGATAGACTAGCGGGAGGCAATGAGCAGTTCTTC. It yields the protein CASSIDRLAGGNEQFF.